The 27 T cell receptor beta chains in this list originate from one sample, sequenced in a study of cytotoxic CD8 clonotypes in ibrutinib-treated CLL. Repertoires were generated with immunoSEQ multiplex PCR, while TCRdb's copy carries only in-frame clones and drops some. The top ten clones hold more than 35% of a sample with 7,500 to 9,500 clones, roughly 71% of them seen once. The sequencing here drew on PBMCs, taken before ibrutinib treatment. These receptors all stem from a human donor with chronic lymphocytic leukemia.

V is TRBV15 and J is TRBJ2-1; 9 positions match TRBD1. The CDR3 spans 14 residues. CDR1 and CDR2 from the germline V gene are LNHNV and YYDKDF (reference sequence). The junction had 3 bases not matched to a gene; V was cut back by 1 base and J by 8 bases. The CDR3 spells CATSRGQGGDEQFF. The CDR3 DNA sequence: TGTGCCACCAGCAGAGGACAGGGGGGCGATGAGCAGTTCTTC.

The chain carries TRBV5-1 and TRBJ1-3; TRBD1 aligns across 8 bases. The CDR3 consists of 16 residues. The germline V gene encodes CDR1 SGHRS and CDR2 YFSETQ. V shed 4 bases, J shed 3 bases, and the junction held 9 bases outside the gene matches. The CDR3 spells CASSPHRQGHGNTIYF. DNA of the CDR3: TGCGCCAGCAGCCCCCACCGACAGGGGCATGGAAACACCATATATTTT.

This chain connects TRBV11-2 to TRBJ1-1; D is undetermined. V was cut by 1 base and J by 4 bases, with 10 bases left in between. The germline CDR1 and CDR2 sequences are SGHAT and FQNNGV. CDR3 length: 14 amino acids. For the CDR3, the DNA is TGTGCCAGCAGCTTAGGCAGTGTGGGCACTGAAGCTTTCTTT. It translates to CASSLGSVGTEAFF.

The CDR3, as DNA: TGTGCCAGCAGTTCCCTACTAGCGGGAGTTGGCAATGAGCAGTTCTTC. Its translation: CASSSLLAGVGNEQFF. The chain is built from TRBV6-6 and TRBJ2-1; 11 bases are shared with TRBD2. CDR1 and CDR2 from the germline V gene are MNHNY and SVGAGI (reference sequence). Unmatched junction bases numbered 8, after V lost 4 bases and J lost 6 bases. This CDR3 is built from 16 residues.

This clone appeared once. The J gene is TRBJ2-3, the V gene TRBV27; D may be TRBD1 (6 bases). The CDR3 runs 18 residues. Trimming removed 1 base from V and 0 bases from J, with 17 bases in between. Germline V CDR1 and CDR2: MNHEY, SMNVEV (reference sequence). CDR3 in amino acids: CASSLFAPGATSTDTQYF. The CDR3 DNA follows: TGTGCCAGCAGTTTATTCGCCCCAGGGGCGACTAGCACAGATACGCAGTATTTT.

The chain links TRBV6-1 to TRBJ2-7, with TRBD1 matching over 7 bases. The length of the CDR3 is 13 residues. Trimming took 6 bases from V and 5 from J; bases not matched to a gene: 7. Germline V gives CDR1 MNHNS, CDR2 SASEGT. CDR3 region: CASRRQGADEQYF. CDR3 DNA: TGTGCCAGCAGGAGACAGGGTGCCGACGAGCAGTACTTC.

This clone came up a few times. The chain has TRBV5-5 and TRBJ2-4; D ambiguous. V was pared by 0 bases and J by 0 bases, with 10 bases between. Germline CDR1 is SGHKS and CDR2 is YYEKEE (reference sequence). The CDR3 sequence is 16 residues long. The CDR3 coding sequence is TGTGCCAGCAGCTTGGTTACAGCCGTAGCCAAAAACATTCAGTACTTC. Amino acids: CASSLVTAVAKNIQYF. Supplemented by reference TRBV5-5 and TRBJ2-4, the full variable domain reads DAGVTQSPTHLIKTRGQQVTLRCSPISGHKSVSWYQQVLGQGPQFIFQYYEKEERGRGNFPDRFSARQFPNYSSELNVNALLLGDSALYLCASSLVTAVAKNIQYFGAGTRLSVL.

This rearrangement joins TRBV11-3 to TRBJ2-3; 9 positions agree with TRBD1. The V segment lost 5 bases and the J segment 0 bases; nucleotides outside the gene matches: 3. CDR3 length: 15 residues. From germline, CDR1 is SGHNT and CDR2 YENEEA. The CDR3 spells CASSIGTGSTDTQYF. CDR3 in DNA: TGTGCCAGCAGCATAGGGACAGGGAGCACAGATACGCAGTATTTT.

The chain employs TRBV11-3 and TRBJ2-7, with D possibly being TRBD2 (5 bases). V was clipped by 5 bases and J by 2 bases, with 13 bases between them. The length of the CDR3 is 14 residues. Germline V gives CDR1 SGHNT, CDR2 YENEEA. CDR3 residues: CASSPTGFTYEQYF. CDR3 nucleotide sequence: TGTGCCAGCAGCCCGACGGGGTTCACCTACGAGCAGTACTTC. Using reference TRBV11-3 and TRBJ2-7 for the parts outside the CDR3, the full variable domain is EAGVVQSPRYKIIEKKQPVAFWCNPISGHNTLYWYLQNLGQGPELLIRYENEEAVDDSQLPKDRFSAERLKGVDSTLKIQPAELGDSAVYLCASSPTGFTYEQYFGPGTRLTVT.

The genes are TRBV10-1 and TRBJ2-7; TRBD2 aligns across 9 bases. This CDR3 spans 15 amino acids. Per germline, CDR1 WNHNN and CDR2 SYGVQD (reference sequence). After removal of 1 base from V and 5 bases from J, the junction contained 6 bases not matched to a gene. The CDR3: CASSELVAGDHEQYF. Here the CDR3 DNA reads TGCGCCAGCAGTGAGTTGGTAGCGGGAGACCACGAGCAGTACTTC.

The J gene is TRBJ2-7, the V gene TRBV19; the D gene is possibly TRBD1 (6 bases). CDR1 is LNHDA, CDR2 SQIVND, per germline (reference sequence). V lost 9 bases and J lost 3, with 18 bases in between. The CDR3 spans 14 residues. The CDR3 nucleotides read TGTGCCAGCAGTGGTGCGGACAGAAACTACGAGCAGTACTTC. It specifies CASSGADRNYEQYF. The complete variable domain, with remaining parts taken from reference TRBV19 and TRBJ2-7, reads DGGITQSPKYLFRKEGQNVTLSCEQNLNHDAMYWYRQDPGQGLRLIYYSQIVNDFQKGDIAEGYSVSREKKESFPLTVTSAQKNPTAFYLCASSGADRNYEQYFGPGTRLTVT.

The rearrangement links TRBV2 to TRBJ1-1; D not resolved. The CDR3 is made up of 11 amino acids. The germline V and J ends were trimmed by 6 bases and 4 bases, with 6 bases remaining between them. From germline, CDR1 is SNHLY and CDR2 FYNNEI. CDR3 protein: CASSYSTEAFF. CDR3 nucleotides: TGTGCCAGCAGCTATTCCACTGAAGCTTTCTTT. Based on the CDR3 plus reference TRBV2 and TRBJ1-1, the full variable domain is EPEVTQTPSHQVTQMGQEVILRCVPISNHLYFYWYRQILGQKVEFLVSFYNNEISEKSEIFDDQFSVERPDGSNFTLKIRSTKLEDSAMYFCASSYSTEAFFGQGTRLTVV.

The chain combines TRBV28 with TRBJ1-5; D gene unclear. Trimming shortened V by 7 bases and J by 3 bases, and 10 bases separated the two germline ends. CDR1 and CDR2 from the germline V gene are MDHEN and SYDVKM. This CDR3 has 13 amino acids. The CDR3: CASNRGFNQPQHF. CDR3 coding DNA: TGTGCCAGCAATCGAGGGTTCAATCAGCCCCAGCATTTT.

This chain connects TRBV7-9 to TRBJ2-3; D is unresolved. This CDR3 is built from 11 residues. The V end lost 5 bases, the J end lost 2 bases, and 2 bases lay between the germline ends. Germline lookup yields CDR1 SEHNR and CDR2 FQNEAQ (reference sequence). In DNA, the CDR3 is TGTGCCAGCAGCGTCACAGATACGCAGTATTTT. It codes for CASSVTDTQYF.

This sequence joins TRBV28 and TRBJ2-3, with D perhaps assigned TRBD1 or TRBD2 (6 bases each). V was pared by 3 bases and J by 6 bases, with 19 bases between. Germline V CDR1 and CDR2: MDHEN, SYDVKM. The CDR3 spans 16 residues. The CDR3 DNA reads TGTGCCAGCAGTTTCTGGGTAGGGGGGATTCCGGATACGCAGTATTTT. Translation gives CASSFWVGGIPDTQYF.

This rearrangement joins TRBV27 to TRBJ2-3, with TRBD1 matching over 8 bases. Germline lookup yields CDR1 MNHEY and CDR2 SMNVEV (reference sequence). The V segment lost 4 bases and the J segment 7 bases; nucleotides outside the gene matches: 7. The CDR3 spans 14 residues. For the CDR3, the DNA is TGTGCCAGCAGTTCCCCGGACAGGGCGAATACGCAGTATTTT. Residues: CASSSPDRANTQYF.

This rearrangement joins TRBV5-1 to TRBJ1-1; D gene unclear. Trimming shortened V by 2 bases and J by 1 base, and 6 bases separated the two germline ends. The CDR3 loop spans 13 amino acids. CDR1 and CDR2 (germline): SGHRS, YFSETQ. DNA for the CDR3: TGCGCCAGCAGCTTACAGACGAACACTGAAGCTTTCTTT. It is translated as CASSLQTNTEAFF.

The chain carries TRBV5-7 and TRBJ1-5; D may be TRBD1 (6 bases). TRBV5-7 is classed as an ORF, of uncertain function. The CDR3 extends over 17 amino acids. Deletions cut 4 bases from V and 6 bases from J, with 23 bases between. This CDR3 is CASSPGPGRGRFQPQHF. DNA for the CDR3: TGTGCCAGCAGCCCCGGACCGGGCAGGGGCCGATTTCAGCCCCAGCATTTT.

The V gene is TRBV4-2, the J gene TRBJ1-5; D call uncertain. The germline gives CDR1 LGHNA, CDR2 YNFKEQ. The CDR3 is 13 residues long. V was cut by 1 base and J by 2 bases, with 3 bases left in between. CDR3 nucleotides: TGTGCCAGCAGCCAAGTGGGCAATCAGCCCCAGCATTTT. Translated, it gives CASSQVGNQPQHF.

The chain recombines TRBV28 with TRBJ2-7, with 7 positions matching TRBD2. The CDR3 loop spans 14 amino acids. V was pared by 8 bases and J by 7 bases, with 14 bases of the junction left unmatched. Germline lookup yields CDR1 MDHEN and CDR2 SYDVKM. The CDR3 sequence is CASFQPSGIGEQYF. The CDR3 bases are TGTGCCAGCTTTCAACCCAGCGGGATTGGGGAGCAGTACTTC.

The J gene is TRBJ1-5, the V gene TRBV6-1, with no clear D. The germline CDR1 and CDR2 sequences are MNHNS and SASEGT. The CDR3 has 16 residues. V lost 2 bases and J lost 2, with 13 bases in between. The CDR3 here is CASSESPIVRNQPQHF. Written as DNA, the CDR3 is TGTGCCAGCAGTGAATCTCCTATCGTACGCAATCAGCCCCAGCATTTT.

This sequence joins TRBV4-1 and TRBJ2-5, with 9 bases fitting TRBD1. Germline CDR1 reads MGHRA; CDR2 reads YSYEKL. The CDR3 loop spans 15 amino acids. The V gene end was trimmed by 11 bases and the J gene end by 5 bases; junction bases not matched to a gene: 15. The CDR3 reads CARYGGTGNRETQYF. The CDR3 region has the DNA TGCGCCCGCTATGGGGGGACAGGGAATCGGGAGACCCAGTACTTC.

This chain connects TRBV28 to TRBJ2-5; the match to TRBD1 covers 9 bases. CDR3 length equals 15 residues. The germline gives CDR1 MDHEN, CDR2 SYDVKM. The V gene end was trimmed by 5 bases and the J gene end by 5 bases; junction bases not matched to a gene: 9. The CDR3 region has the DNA TGTGCCAGCAGTCTACAGGGGGCTGATATTGAGACCCAGTACTTC. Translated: CASSLQGADIETQYF.

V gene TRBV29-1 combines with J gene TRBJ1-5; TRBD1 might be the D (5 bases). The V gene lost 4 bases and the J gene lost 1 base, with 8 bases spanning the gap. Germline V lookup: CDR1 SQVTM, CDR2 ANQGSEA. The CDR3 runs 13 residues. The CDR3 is CSVAGTSNQPQHF. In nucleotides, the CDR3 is TGCAGCGTTGCTGGGACGAGCAATCAGCCCCAGCATTTT.

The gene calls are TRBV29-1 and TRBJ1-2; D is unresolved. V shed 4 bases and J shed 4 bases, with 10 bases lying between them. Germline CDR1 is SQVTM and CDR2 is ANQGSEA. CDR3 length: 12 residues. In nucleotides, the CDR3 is TGCAGCGTTGGAAAGGGTGGCTATGGCTACACCTTC. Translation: CSVGKGGYGYTF.

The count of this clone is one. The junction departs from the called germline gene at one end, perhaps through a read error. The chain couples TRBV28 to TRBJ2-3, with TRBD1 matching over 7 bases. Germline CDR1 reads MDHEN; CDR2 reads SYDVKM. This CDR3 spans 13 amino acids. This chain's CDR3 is CASSLLDRKFRVF. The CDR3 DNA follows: TGTGCCAGCAGTTTATTGGACAGGAAATTTAGGGTATTT. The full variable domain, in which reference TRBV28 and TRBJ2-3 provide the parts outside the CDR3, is DVKVTQSSRYLVKRTGEKVFLECVQDMDHENMFWYRQDPGLGLRLIYFSYDVKMKEKGDIPEGYSVSREKKERFSLILESASTNQTSMYLCASSLLDRKFRVFGPGTRLTVL.

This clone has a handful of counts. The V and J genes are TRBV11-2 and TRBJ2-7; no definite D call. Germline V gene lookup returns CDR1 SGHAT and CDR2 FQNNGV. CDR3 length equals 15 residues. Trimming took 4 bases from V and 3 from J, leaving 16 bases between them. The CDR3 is CASSSPGGPNYEQYF. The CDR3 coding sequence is TGTGCCAGCAGCTCCCCCGGCGGACCCAACTACGAGCAGTACTTC.